There are many counts of the clone carrying this TCR beta chain. The target antigen is unknown. This entry belongs to a study of T cells in Graves' hyperthyroidism and ophthalmopathy. About the research overall: Any treatment followed the collection of peripheral blood at initial diagnosis. Broader study findings: Most thyroid-expanded clonotypes above 0.001 were also found in blood.

RNA transcripts yielded amplified TCR beta CDR3 regions. Using the HTBI primer set, a first-round RT-PCR was run on the TCR CDR3. One entry per CDR3 protein results from TCRdb running MiXCR on the multiplex PCR reads. The sample records around 300,000 distinct CDR3 sequences, under 30% being singletons. V lost 5 bases and J lost 11, with 12 bases in between. Germline V CDR1 and CDR2: SGHAT, FQNNGV. The CDR3 is 11 amino acids. Among the patients, aged 18 to 65, hyperthyroidism was newly diagnosed and had lasted under 2 months. Patients were excluded for uncontrolled infection, other autoimmune disease, pregnancy or lactation.

Sequencing was done on a sample of blood. This TCR came from a man in his forties with Graves' hyperthyroidism that later progressed to Graves' ophthalmopathy. The chain uses TRBV11-2 and TRBJ1-1; D uncertain. The CDR3 is CASSPQVGAFF. The CDR3, as DNA: TGTGCCAGCAGCCCCCAGGTCGGGGCTTTCTTT.